This record covers a single T cell receptor (beta chain). Its antigen is undetermined. The record originates from a study of shared clonotypes between healthy human individuals. Study-level findings and limits: The low donor count limited represented genetic and exposure-history diversity.

Germline CDR1 reads SGHTA; CDR2 reads FQGNSA. The CDR3 loop spans 14 amino acids. Between the trimmed V and J ends, which lost 9 bases and 6 bases, there was a span of 17 bases. A deep-level run was used for the assay. Across several immunoSEQ plates, the genomic DNA of each subset was split evenly. Sequenced by immunoSEQ multiplex PCR; TCRdb stores in-frame clones only, minus some. The sample lists millions of clones; approximately 95% were seen once. The sample comprised naive CD4+ T cells sorted from blood. Subset in this sample: CD45RA+ positively selected. This clonotype originated in a young man in good health. This chain links TRBV7-2 with TRBJ2-2; D gene uncertain. The CDR3 nucleotides read TGTGCCAGGCCGAGCAGTGTGTCGGCCGGGGAGCTGTTTTTT. It specifies CARPSSVSAGELFF.